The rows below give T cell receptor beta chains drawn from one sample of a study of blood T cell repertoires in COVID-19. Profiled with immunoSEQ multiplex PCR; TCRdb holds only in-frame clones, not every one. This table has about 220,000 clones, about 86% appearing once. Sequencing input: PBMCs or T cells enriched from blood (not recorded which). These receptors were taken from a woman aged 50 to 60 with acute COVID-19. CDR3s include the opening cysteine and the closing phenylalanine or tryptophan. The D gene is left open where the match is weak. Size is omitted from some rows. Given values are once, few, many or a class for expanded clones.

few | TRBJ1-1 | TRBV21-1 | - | CASSKEGANTEAFF | TGTGCCAGCAGCAAAGAGGGGGCGAACACTGAAGCTTTCTTT
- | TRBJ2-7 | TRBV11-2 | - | CASSPRGGLYEQYF | TGTGCCAGCAGCCCCCGGGGAGGCCTCTACGAGCAGTACTTC
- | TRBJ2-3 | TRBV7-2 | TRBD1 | CASSLATGQGKADTQYF | TGTGCCAGCAGCTTAGCAACGGGACAGGGAAAAGCAGATACGCAGTATTTT
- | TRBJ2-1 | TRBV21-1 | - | CASFRLAGNDNEQFF | TGTGCCAGCTTCCGACTAGCGGGAAACGACAATGAGCAGTTCTTC
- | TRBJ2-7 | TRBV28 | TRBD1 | CASSTPGQSIYEQYF | TGTGCCAGCAGCACTCCGGGACAGAGTATCTACGAGCAGTACTTC
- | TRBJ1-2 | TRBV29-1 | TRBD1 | CSARAGTGYGGYTF | TGCAGCGCCCGGGCCGGGACAGGGTACGGAGGCTACACCTTC
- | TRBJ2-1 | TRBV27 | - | CASSWALSGSYNEQFF | TGTGCCAGCAGTTGGGCCTTAAGCGGGTCCTACAATGAGCAGTTCTTC
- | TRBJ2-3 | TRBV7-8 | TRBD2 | CASSLGTGGSDTQYF | TGTGCCAGCAGCTTAGGAACGGGAGGGTCAGATACGCAGTATTTT
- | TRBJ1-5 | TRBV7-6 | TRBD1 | CASSLTTGESQPQHF | TGTGCCAGCAGCTTAACGACAGGGGAGAGTCAGCCCCAGCATTTT
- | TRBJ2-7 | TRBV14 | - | CASSRGDFYEQYF | TGTGCCAGCAGCCGGGGAGACTTCTACGAGCAGTACTTC
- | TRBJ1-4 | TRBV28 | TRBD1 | CASSSGQVDEKLFF | TGTGCCAGCAGTTCGGGACAGGTTGATGAAAAACTGTTTTTT
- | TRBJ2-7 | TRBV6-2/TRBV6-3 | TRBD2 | CASSYASGSLYEQYF | TGTGCCAGCAGTTACGCTAGCGGGAGTCTCTACGAGCAGTACTTC
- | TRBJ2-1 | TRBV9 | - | CASSVEGSSASYNEQFF | TGTGCCAGCAGCGTAGAAGGTTCTAGCGCTTCATACAATGAGCAGTTCTTC
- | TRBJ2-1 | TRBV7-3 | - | CASSLIGGARANEQFF | TGTGCCAGCAGCTTAATAGGGGGGGCTAGAGCTAATGAGCAGTTCTTC
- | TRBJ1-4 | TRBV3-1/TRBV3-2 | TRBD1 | CASSPDRGLTNEKLFF | TGTGCCAGCAGCCCGGACAGGGGGCTCACTAATGAAAAACTGTTTTTT
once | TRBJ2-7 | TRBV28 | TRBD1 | CASTKVPGGYEQYF | TGTGCCAGCACCAAAGTACCAGGGGGCTACGAGCAGTACTTC
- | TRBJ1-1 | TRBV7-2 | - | CASSPSRGTEAFF | TGTGCCAGCAGCCCAAGTCGGGGCACTGAAGCTTTCTTT
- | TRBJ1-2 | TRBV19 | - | CASSDSRQGYTF | TGTGCCAGTTCCGACAGTCGGCAAGGCTACACCTTC
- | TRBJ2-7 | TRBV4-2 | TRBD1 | CASSQTGTGTFYYEQYF | TGTGCCAGCAGCCAAACCGGGACAGGGACTTTCTACTACGAGCAGTACTTC
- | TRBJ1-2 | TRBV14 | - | CASSQEFLSGYTF | TGTGCCAGCAGCCAAGAATTTCTTTCCGGCTACACCTTC
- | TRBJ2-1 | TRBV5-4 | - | CASSSKNRGFDEQFF | TGTGCCAGCAGCTCCAAAAACCGGGGGTTCGATGAGCAGTTCTTC
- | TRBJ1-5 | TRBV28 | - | CASSPAGGYDQPQHF | TGTGCCAGCAGTCCAGCCGGGGGATACGATCAGCCCCAGCATTTT
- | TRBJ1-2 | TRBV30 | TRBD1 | CAWSLRTGEGGYTF | TGTGCCTGGAGCTTAAGGACAGGGGAAGGGGGCTACACCTTC
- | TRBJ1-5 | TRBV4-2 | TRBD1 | CASSRQGDRGDQPQHF | TGTGCCAGCAGCCGCCAAGGCGACAGGGGGGATCAGCCCCAGCATTTT